This TCR beta chain was found in a study of cytomegalovirus exposure and HLA in healthy donors. Using immunoSEQ multiplex PCR, the repertoire was profiled, and TCRdb retains in-frame clones only, with some absent. The table lists tens of thousands of clones, nearly 96% of them singletons. Germline V CDR1 and CDR2: MNHEY, SVGAGI. Trimming removed 6 bases from V and 0 bases from J, with 8 bases in between. This CDR3 has 13 residues. The table lists this clone with a count of one. The TCR sequence derives from a woman aged 18-29 years in good health and CMV-seropositive. The sequenced material came from PBMCs. The rearrangement links TRBV6-5 to TRBJ1-2; D unresolved. The CDR3 sequence: CASRERTNYGYTF. The CDR3 DNA reads TGTGCCAGCAGGGAGAGAACTAACTATGGCTACACCTTC.